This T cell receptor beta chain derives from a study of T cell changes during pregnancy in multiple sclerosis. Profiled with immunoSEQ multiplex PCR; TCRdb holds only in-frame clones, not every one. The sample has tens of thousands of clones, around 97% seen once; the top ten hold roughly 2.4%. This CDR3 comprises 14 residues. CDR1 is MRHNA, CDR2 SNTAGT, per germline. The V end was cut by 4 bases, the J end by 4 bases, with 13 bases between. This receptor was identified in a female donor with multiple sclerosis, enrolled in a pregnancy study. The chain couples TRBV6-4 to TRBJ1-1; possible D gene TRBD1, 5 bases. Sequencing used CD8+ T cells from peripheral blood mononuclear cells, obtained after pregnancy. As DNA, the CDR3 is TGTGCCAGCAGTGTTTCGGGGGACTCCACTGAAGCTTTCTTT. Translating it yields CASSVSGDSTEAFF.